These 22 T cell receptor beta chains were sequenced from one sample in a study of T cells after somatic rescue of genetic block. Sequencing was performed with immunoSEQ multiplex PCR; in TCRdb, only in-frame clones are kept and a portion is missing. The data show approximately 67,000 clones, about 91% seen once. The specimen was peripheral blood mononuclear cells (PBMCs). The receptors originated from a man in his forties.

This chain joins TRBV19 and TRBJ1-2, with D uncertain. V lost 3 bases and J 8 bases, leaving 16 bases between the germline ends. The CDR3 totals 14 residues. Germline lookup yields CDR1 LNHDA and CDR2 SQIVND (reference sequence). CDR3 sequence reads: CASSISRSALGYTF. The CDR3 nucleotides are TGTGCCAGTAGTATTTCCAGGTCAGCCCTGGGCTACACCTTC.

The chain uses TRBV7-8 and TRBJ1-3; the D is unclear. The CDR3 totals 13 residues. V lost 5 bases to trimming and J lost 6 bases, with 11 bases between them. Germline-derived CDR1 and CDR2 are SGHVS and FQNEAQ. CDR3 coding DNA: TGTGCCAGCAGCCCCATCTTGGCAAACACCATATATTTT. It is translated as CASSPILANTIYF.

CDR3 sequence (DNA): TGCGCCAGCAGTGAGTCGAACCACAGGGGGTTGAGATACGAGCAGTACTTC. Amino acids: CASSESNHRGLRYEQYF. This rearrangement joins TRBV10-2 to TRBJ2-5, with 8 positions matching TRBD1. The tail of the sequence fits TRBJ2-7 better, so the J call may be wrong. Germline V CDR1 and CDR2: WSHSY, SAAADI. The CDR3 has 17 amino acids.

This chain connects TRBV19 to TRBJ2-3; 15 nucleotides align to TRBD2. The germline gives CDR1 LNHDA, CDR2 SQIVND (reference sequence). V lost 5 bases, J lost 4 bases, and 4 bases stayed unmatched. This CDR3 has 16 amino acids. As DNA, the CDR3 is TGTGCCAGTAGTGCGGGACTAGCGGGGGGCGCAGATACGCAGTATTTT. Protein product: CASSAGLAGGADTQYF.

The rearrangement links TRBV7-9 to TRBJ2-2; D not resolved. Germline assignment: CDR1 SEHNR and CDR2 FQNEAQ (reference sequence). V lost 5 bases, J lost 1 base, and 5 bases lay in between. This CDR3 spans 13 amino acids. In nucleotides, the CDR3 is TGTGCCAGCAGCCTCCTGAACACCGGGGAGCTGTTTTTT. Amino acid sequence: CASSLLNTGELFF.

CDR3: CASTGFSGYTF. DNA for the CDR3: TGTGCCAGCACAGGGTTCTCTGGCTACACCTTC. The chain has TRBV5-6 and TRBJ1-2; weak D call: TRBD1 (5 bases). Between the trimmed V and J ends, which lost 6 bases and 7 bases, there was a span of 10 bases. Germline CDR1 SGHDT, CDR2 YYEEEE. The CDR3 loop spans 11 amino acids.

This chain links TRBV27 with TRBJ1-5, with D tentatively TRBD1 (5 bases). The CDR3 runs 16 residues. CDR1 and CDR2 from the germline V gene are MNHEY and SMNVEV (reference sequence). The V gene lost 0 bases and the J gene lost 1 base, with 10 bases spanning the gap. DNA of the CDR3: TGTGCCAGCAGTTTATCGGGGGGTCCCAGCAATCAGCCCCAGCATTTT. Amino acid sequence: CASSLSGGPSNQPQHF.

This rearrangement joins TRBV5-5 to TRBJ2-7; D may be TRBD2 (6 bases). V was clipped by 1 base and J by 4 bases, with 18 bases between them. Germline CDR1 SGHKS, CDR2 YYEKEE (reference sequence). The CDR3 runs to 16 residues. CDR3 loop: CASSLSSQMAGYEQYF. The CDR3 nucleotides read TGTGCCAGCAGCTTGTCCAGTCAGATGGCGGGATACGAGCAGTACTTC.

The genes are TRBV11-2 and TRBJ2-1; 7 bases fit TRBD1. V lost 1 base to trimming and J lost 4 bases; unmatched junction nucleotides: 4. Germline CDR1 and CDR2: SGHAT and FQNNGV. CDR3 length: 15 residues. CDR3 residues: CASSLVAGGYNEQFF. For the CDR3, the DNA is TGTGCCAGCAGCTTAGTGGCAGGGGGATACAATGAGCAGTTCTTC.

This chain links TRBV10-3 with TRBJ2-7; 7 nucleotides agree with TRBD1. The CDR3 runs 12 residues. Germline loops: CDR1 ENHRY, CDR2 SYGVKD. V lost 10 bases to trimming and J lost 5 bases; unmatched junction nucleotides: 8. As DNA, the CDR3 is TGTGCCAGCAGGGGACAGAACGACGAGCAGTACTTC. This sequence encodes CASRGQNDEQYF.

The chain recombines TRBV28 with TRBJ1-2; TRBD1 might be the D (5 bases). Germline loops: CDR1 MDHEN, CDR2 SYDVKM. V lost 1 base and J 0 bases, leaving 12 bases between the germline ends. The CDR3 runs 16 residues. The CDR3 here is CASSLFEGNSNYGYTF. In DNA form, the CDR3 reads TGTGCCAGCAGTTTATTTGAGGGGAATTCTAACTATGGCTACACCTTC.

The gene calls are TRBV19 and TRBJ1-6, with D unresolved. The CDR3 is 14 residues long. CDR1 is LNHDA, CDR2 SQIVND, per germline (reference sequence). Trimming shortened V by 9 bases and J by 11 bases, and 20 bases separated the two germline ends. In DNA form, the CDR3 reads TGTGCCAGCAGGAACCTAGCAGAGCACACACCCCTCCACTTT. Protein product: CASRNLAEHTPLHF.

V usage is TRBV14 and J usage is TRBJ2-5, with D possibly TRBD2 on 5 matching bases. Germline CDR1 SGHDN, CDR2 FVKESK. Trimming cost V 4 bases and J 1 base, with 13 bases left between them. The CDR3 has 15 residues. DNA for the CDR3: TGTGCCAGCAGCCGCAACCTTGGGAGCCAAGAGACCCAGTACTTC. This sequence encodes CASSRNLGSQETQYF.

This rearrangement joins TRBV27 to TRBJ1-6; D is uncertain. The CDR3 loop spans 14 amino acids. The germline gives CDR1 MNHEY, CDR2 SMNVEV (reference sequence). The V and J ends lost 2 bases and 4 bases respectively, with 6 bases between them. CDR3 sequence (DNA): TGTGCCAGCAGTTTACAGAAATATAATTCACCCCTCCACTTT. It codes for CASSLQKYNSPLHF.

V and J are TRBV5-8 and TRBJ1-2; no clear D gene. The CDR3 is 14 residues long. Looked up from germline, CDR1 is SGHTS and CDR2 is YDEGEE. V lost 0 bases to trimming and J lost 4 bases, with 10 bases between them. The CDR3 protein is CASSLGVQIYGYTF. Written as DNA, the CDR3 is TGTGCCAGCAGCTTGGGGGTACAGATCTATGGCTACACCTTC.

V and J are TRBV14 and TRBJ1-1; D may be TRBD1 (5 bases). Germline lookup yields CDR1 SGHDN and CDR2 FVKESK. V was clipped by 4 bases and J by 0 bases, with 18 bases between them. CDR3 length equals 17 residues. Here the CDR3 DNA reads TGTGCCAGCAGCCCATTGGGAGGGGAGAGGATGAACACTGAAGCTTTCTTT. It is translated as CASSPLGGERMNTEAFF.

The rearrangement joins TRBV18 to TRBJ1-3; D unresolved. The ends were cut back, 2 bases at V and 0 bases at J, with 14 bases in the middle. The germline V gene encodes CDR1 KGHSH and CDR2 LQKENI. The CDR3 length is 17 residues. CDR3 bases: TGTGCCAGCTCACCAATTTGGAAGGGAAGCTCTGGAAACACCATATATTTT. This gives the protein CASSPIWKGSSGNTIYF.

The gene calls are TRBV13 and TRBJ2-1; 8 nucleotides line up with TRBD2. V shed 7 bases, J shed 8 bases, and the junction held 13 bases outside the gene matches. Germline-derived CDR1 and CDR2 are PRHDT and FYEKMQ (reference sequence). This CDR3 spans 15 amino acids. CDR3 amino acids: CASTPESSGRYEQFF. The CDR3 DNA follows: TGTGCCAGCACCCCGGAGTCGAGCGGGAGATATGAGCAGTTCTTC.

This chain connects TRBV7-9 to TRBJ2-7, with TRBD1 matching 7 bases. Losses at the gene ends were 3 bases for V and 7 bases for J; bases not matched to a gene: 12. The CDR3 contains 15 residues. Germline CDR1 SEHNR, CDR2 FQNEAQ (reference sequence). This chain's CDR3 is CASSFLMTGTKEQYF. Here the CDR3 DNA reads TGTGCCAGCAGCTTTCTAATGACAGGGACGAAGGAGCAGTACTTC.

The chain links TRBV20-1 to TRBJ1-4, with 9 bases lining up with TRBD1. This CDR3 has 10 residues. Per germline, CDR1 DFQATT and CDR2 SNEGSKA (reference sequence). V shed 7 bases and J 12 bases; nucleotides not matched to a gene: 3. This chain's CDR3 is CSVRQGELFF. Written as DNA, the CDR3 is TGCAGTGTCCGACAGGGGGAACTGTTTTTT.

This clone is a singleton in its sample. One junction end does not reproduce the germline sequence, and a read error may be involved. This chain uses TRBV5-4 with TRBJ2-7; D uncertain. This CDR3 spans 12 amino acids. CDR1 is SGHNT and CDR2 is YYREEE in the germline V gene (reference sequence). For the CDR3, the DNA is TGTGCCAGCAGCGTCGGCTCTTACGGGCAGTACTTC. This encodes CASSVGSYGQYF.

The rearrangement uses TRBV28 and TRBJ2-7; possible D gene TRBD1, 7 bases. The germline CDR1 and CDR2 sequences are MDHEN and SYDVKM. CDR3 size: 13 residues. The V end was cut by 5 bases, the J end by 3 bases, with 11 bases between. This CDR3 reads CASSPRDSYEQYF. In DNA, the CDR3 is TGTGCCAGCAGTCCGCGGGACAGCTACGAGCAGTACTTC.